The TCR beta chain under discussion was sequenced for a study of T cells in Graves' hyperthyroidism and ophthalmopathy. Germline V CDR1 and CDR2: KGHDR, SFDVKD. This CDR3 has 15 amino acids. V lost 6 bases and J lost 2; bases outside the gene matches: 7. Stable disease denoted Graves' hyperthyroidism without ophthalmopathy progression within 18 months. Thyroid ultrasound and orbital computed tomography, with clinical symptoms and serum thyroxine and TRAb, informed diagnoses. Amplified TCR beta CDR3 regions derived from RNA transcripts. In the first-round RT-PCR of the TCR CDR3, the HTBI primer set was used. TCRdb reanalysed the multiplex PCR reads using MiXCR and keeps one entry per CDR3 protein. The table records some 740,000 distinct CDR3 sequences, 14% of them present only once. Study results and caveats: A 13 V-J model separated ophthalmopathy from stable hyperthyroidism. Among clonotypes expanded in thyroid above 0.001, most were also found in blood.

This clonotype was seen ten or more times. Its antigen is not identified. The chain couples TRBV24-1 to TRBJ2-3; TRBD1 matches 7 bases. This receptor was obtained from a woman aged 18 to 35 with Graves' hyperthyroidism. The material sequenced was blood. As DNA, the CDR3 is TGTGCCACCAGTAAAGGGGGACAGTCCACAGATACGCAGTATTTT. Encoded protein: CATSKGGQSTDTQYF.